This passage covers 24 T cell receptor beta chains from one sample sequenced in a study of T cell repertoires in cytomegalovirus infection. TCRdb redid the calling of the reads with MiXCR, one entry per CDR3 protein. The sample includes under 200,000 distinct CDR3 sequences, about a tenth of them seen just once. Sample: PBMCs. The source of these receptors is a human donor in good health (CMV status not recorded). Some clones in this sample may be carry-over from other donors' samples.

This clonotype was counted between two and nine times. The chain is built from TRBV7-9 and TRBJ2-3; unclear D gene. This CDR3 contains 14 residues. V was trimmed by 3 bases and J by 2 bases, leaving 9 bases between them. Germline loops: CDR1 SEHNR, CDR2 FQNEAQ (reference sequence). CDR3 DNA sequence: TGTGCCAGCAGCTTCCTACGTCTCACAGATACGCAGTATTTT. Translated, it gives CASSFLRLTDTQYF.

This clonotype was seen more than once but under ten times. The genes are TRBV20-1 and TRBJ2-7; TRBD2 might be the D (5 bases). CDR3 size: 13 residues. V lost 3 bases and J 3 bases, leaving 12 bases between the germline ends. The germline V gene has CDR1 DFQATT and CDR2 SNEGSKA (reference sequence). As DNA, the CDR3 is TGCAGTGCTAGTGCCCCCGGGATCTACGAGCAGTACTTC. Encoded protein: CSASAPGIYEQYF.

This clonotype occurred many times. The chain recombines TRBV7-2 with TRBJ2-3, with TRBD1 matching 8 bases. CDR1 is SGHTA and CDR2 is FQGNSA in the germline V gene. V lost 5 bases and J lost 11; bases outside the gene matches: 15. CDR3 size: 15 residues. The DNA for the CDR3 is TGTGCCAGCAGCCCAGGGGACAGGCGCACGGTTGGGCAGTATTTT. Translated: CASSPGDRRTVGQYF.

The chain recombines TRBV27 with TRBJ2-7; 9 positions agree with TRBD2. In germline, CDR1 is MNHEY, CDR2 SMNVEV (reference sequence). This CDR3 contains 15 residues. J gave up 3 bases and V 4 bases, and 7 bases lay outside the gene matches. CDR3 amino acids: CASSSSGMKIYEQYF. The CDR3 DNA follows: TGTGCCAGCAGTTCTAGCGGGATGAAAATCTACGAGCAGTACTTC.

This clonotype was counted ten times or more. This CDR3 reads CSASGRPASSYNEQFF. The CDR3 region has the DNA TGCAGTGCTAGCGGTCGGCCAGCAAGCTCCTACAATGAGCAGTTCTTC. The chain joins TRBV20-1 to TRBJ2-1; D unclear. This CDR3 contains 16 residues. V lost 3 bases and J 0 bases, leaving 15 bases between the germline ends. Germline V gene data show CDR1 as DFQATT and CDR2 as SNEGSKA (reference sequence).

The chain carries TRBV7-9 and TRBJ2-1; 9 nucleotides align to TRBD2. The CDR3 sequence is 18 residues long. The ends lost 5 bases at V and 4 bases at J; junction bases unmatched: 15. Looked up from germline, CDR1 is SEHNR and CDR2 is FQNEAQ (reference sequence). The CDR3 spells CASSEQTLAGERYNEQFF. DNA of the CDR3: TGTGCCAGCAGCGAACAGACGTTAGCGGGAGAACGGTACAATGAGCAGTTCTTC. The variable domain in full, with the rest retrieved from reference TRBV7-9 and TRBJ2-1, is DTGVSQNPRHKITKRGQNVTFRCDPISEHNRLYWYRQTLGQGPEFLTYFQNEAQLEKSRLLSDRFSAERPKGSFSTLEIQRTEQGDSAMYLCASSEQTLAGERYNEQFFGPGTRLTVL.

The rearrangement uses TRBV29-1 and TRBJ1-1; 8 nucleotides align to TRBD1. The CDR3 extends over 14 amino acids. Germline CDR1 is SQVTM and CDR2 is ANQGSEA. V shed 7 bases, J shed 5 bases, and the junction held 12 bases outside the gene matches. CDR3 sequence (DNA): TGCAGCGGCGGTAACAGGGGGGCTTTAACTGAAGCTTTCTTT. Amino acids: CSGGNRGALTEAFF. The full variable domain, completed using reference TRBV29-1 and TRBJ1-1, is SAVISQKPSRDICQRGTSLTIQCQVDSQVTMMFWYRQQPGQSLTLIATANQGSEATYESGFVIDKFPISRPNLTFSTLTVSNMSPEDSSIYLCSGGNRGALTEAFFGQGTRLTVV.

This clonotype was counted many times. The chain is built from TRBV29-1 and TRBJ1-5; 7 bases line up with TRBD1. The germline CDR1 and CDR2 sequences are SQVTM and ANQGSEA. V lost 6 bases, J lost 4 bases, and 9 bases stayed unmatched. The CDR3 runs to 14 residues. The CDR3 sequence is CSVRDRDRNQPQHF. The CDR3 bases are TGCAGCGTCCGCGACAGGGACCGAAATCAGCCCCAGCATTTT.

This CDR3 reads CASKLRTSGSLEEQFF. In nucleotides, the CDR3 is TGTGCCAGCAAGTTAAGGACTAGCGGGAGTCTAGAAGAGCAGTTCTTC. The rearrangement links TRBV2 to TRBJ2-1, with 13 nucleotides matching TRBD2. Germline-derived CDR1 and CDR2 are SNHLY and FYNNEI. The CDR3 runs 16 residues. The V and J ends lost 7 bases and 10 bases, in that order; junction bases with no gene match: 13.

There are a few counts of this clonotype. The chain employs TRBV25-1 and TRBJ1-3, with TRBD1 matching 8 bases. V gave up 6 bases and J gave up 0 bases; unmatched junction bases: 13. This CDR3 has 18 residues. The germline gives CDR1 MGHDK, CDR2 SYGVNS. The CDR3 nucleotides are TGTGCCAGCAGAAAGGGGACAGGAGGCCCTAGCTCTGGAAACACCATATATTTT. Its translation: CASRKGTGGPSSGNTIYF.

The table lists this clonotype with many counts. The chain has TRBV7-9 and TRBJ1-1; 7 nucleotides line up with TRBD1. V lost 4 bases to trimming and J lost 0 bases; unmatched junction nucleotides: 8. This CDR3 is built from 16 residues. Germline CDR1 is SEHNR and CDR2 is FQNEAQ (reference sequence). CDR3 amino acids: CASSSRDRHLNTEAFF. The CDR3 region has the DNA TGTGCCAGCAGCTCGAGGGACAGACATTTGAACACTGAAGCTTTCTTT.

This chain joins TRBV3-1 and TRBJ1-1; TRBD1 aligns across 7 bases. Looked up from germline, CDR1 is LGHDT and CDR2 is YNNKEL (reference sequence). The CDR3 consists of 15 residues. The ends lost 0 bases at V and 4 bases at J; junction bases unmatched: 5. CDR3 loop: CASSQEGQGVTEAFF. The CDR3 nucleotides are TGTGCCAGCAGCCAAGAGGGGCAGGGGGTCACTGAAGCTTTCTTT.

There are many counts of this clonotype. The chain combines TRBV4-3 with TRBJ2-3; a possible D gene is TRBD1 (5 bases). Trimming pared 1 base from V and 2 bases from J, leaving 10 bases between. The CDR3 spans 15 residues. Germline CDR1 is LGHNA and CDR2 is YSLEER. The CDR3 sequence is CASSQGPRVTDTQYF. The CDR3 DNA sequence: TGCGCCAGCAGCCAAGGACCCAGGGTCACAGATACGCAGTATTTT.

This clonotype was detected many times. The rearrangement uses TRBV5-1 and TRBJ2-5; 10 bases agree with TRBD2. Trimming took 1 base from V and 5 from J; bases not matched to a gene: 5. In germline, CDR1 is SGHRS, CDR2 YFSETQ. This CDR3 region has 15 residues. The CDR3 sequence: CASSLTGTSVETQYF. The CDR3 DNA reads as TGCGCCAGCAGCTTGACCGGGACTAGCGTGGAGACCCAGTACTTC.

The sample holds many counts of this clonotype. The chain links TRBV7-2 to TRBJ2-3; 11 bases align to TRBD1. V was pared by 5 bases and J by 5 bases, with 9 bases of the junction left unmatched. Germline V CDR1 and CDR2: SGHTA, FQGNSA. CDR3 length: 16 residues. CDR3 sequence: CASSRVPGQGEDTQYF. The CDR3 DNA reads TGTGCCAGCAGCCGAGTGCCGGGACAGGGGGAAGATACGCAGTATTTT.

In its sample, this clonotype was seen many times. This rearrangement joins TRBV4-3 to TRBJ1-1; no definite D call. V was clipped by 0 bases and J by 1 base, with 6 bases between them. The CDR3 totals 14 residues. Germline CDR1 and CDR2: LGHNA and YSLEER. The CDR3 sequence: CASSQDHRNTEAFF. The CDR3 coding sequence is TGCGCCAGCAGCCAAGATCACAGGAACACTGAAGCTTTCTTT.

The CDR3 here is CASSLTSGGSHEQYF. In nucleotides, the CDR3 is TGTGCCAGCAGCTTGACGTCGGGCGGGAGCCACGAGCAGTACTTC. The V gene is TRBV5-4, the J gene TRBJ2-7; 7 bases match TRBD2. The CDR3 is 15 amino acids. The germline V gene encodes CDR1 SGHNT and CDR2 YYREEE (reference sequence). The V segment lost 1 base and the J segment 5 bases; nucleotides outside the gene matches: 9.

This clonotype was picked up many times. The chain employs TRBV7-2 and TRBJ2-1; D remains ambiguous. Germline V gene lookup returns CDR1 SGHTA and CDR2 FQGNSA. CDR3 size: 12 residues. The V and J ends lost 3 bases and 8 bases respectively, with 8 bases between them. In DNA form, the CDR3 reads TGTGCCAGCAGCTTCAATAGAGATGAGCAGTTCTTC. This codes for CASSFNRDEQFF.

This clonotype was counted at least ten times. DNA of the CDR3: TGTGCCAGCAGTCCCCGAGGAATATCCGGAAACACCATATATTTT. This codes for CASSPRGISGNTIYF. The chain combines TRBV28 with TRBJ1-3, with no clear D. Germline V CDR1 and CDR2: MDHEN, SYDVKM. The CDR3 length is 15 residues. V gave up 5 bases and J gave up 4 bases, with 15 bases separating them.

V usage is TRBV29-1 and J usage is TRBJ2-7, with D maybe TRBD1 (5 bases). V was trimmed by 4 bases and J by 1 base, leaving 14 bases between them. This CDR3 spans 14 amino acids. Germline V lookup: CDR1 SQVTM, CDR2 ANQGSEA. The CDR3 sequence: CSVGGSRVSYEQYF. The DNA of the CDR3 is TGCAGCGTTGGGGGCAGCCGAGTTTCCTACGAGCAGTACTTC.

This clonotype was seen repeatedly, ten times or more. The genes are TRBV5-1 and TRBJ1-1; D gene ambiguous. This CDR3 spans 15 amino acids. From germline, CDR1 is SGHRS and CDR2 YFSETQ. V was pared by 1 base and J by 0 bases, with 10 bases between. The CDR3 loop is CASSLTGGLNTEAFF. The CDR3 DNA follows: TGCGCCAGCAGCTTGACCGGAGGCTTGAACACTGAAGCTTTCTTT.

This clonotype has at least ten counts. The chain is built from TRBV24-1 and TRBJ2-3, with 7 bases lining up with TRBD1. Germline V gives CDR1 KGHDR, CDR2 SFDVKD. This CDR3 is 19 amino acids long. J gave up 0 bases and V 5 bases, and 16 bases lay outside the gene matches. The CDR3 is CATSALLPTGMGSTDTQYF. The CDR3 DNA follows: TGTGCCACCAGTGCCCTACTACCGACAGGGATGGGGAGCACAGATACGCAGTATTTT.

The table lists this clonotype with many counts. This chain links TRBV15 with TRBJ2-5; D may be TRBD1 or TRBD2 (5 bases each). Germline assignment: CDR1 LNHNV and CDR2 YYDKDF (reference sequence). The CDR3 runs 15 residues. V gave up 1 base and J gave up 0 bases, with 9 bases separating them. This CDR3 reads CATSRGPGHQETQYF. CDR3 DNA: TGTGCCACCAGCAGAGGCCCGGGGCACCAAGAGACCCAGTACTTC.

V is TRBV19 and J is TRBJ1-2; no firm D call. The length of the CDR3 is 14 residues. Germline loops: CDR1 LNHDA, CDR2 SQIVND (reference sequence). The germline V and J ends were trimmed by 3 bases and 7 bases, with 15 bases remaining between them. CDR3 protein: CASSMASWRRGYTF. CDR3 in DNA: TGTGCCAGTAGTATGGCGTCATGGCGCCGTGGCTACACCTTC.